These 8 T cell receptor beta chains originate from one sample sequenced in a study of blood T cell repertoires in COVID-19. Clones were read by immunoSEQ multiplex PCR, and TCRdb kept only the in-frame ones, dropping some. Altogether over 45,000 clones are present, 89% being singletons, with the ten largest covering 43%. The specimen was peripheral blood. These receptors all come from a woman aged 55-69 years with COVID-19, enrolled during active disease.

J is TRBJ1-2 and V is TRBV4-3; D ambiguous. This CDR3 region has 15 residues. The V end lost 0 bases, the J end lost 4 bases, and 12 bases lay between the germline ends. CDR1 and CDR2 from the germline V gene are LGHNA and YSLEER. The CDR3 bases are TGCGCCAGCAGCCAAGAGGAGGGCGGGAGCTATGGCTACACCTTC. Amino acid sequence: CASSQEEGGSYGYTF.

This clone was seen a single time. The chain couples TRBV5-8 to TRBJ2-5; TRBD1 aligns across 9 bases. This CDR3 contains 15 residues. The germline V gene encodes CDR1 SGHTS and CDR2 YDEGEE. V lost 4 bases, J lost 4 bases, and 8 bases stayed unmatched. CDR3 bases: TGTGCCAGCAGCCTGGGGACAGGGAGGCGAGAGACCCAGTACTTC. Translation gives CASSLGTGRRETQYF.

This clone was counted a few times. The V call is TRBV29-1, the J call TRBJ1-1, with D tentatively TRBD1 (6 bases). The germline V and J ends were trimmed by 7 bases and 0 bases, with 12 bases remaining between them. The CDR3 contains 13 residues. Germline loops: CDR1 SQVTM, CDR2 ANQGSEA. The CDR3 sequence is CSAGDIVNTEAFF. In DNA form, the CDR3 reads TGCAGCGCCGGGGACATAGTGAACACTGAAGCTTTCTTT.

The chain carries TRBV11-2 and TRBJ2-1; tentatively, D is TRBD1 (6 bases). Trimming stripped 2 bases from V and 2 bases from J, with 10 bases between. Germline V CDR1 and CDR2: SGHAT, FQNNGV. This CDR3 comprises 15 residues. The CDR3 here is CASSLLGGTYNEQFF. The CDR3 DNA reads TGTGCCAGCAGCTTATTAGGGGGAACCTACAATGAGCAGTTCTTC. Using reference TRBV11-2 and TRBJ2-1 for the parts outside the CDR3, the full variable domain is EAGVAQSPRYKIIEKRQSVAFWCNPISGHATLYWYQQILGQGPKLLIQFQNNGVVDDSQLPKDRFSAERLKGVDSTLKIQPAKLEDSAVYLCASSLLGGTYNEQFFGPGTRLTVL.

The CDR3 is CASSSGRWGGHNEQFF. The CDR3 bases are TGTGCCAGCAGCTCAGGTCGGTGGGGGGGCCACAATGAGCAGTTCTTC. This sequence joins TRBV7-2 and TRBJ2-1; D is possibly TRBD2 (7 bases). Trimming left V 4 bases short and J 5 bases short, with 18 bases between. The CDR3 loop spans 16 amino acids. The germline CDR1 and CDR2 sequences are SGHTA and FQGNSA.

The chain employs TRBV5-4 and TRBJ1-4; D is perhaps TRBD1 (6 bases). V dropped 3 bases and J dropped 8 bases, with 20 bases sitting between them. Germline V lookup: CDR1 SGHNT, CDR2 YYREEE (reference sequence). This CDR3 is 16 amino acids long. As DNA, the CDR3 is TGTGCCAGCAGCTCCATCACAGGGTCGGGCTCGGAAAAACTGTTTTTT. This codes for CASSSITGSGSEKLFF.

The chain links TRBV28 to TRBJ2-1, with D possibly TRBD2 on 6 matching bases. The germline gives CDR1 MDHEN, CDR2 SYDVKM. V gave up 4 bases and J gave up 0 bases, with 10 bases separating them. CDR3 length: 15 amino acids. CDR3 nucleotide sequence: TGTGCCAGCAGTTCCGGGACTCCCTCCTACAATGAGCAGTTCTTC. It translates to CASSSGTPSYNEQFF.

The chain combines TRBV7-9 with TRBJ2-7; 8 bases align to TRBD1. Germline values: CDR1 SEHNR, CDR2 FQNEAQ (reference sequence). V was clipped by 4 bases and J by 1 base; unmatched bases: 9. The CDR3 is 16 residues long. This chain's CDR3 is CASSYDRQGSSYEQYF. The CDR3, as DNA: TGTGCCAGCAGCTATGATCGACAGGGGAGTTCCTACGAGCAGTACTTC.